This T cell receptor (beta chain) was recovered during a study of cytomegalovirus exposure and HLA in healthy donors. Findings of the study overall: Reports indicate that TCR beta sequences accurately predicted the HLA-A and HLA-B alleles of most subjects. Immune exposure was documented only through CMV serostatus. Most sequenced TCRs were rare (though some public TCRs occurred in many donors).

For this clone: No antigen is known for it.

The PCR ran on 60 Vbeta and 13 Jbeta primers. Sequencing was performed with immunoSEQ multiplex PCR; in TCRdb, only in-frame clones are kept and a portion is missing. The repertoire holds some 180,000 clones, with more than 75% as singletons. The length of the CDR3 is 20 residues. Trimming cost V 3 bases and J 0 bases; bases outside gene matches: 13. Germline CDR1 and CDR2: MNHEY and SMNVEV (reference sequence). Sequencing was performed on PBMCs. The chain carries TRBV27 and TRBJ2-6, with 8 positions matching TRBD2. The origin of this receptor is a woman in her twenties or thirties in good health and CMV-seropositive. In DNA, the CDR3 is TGTGCCAGCAGTTTTTGGACCCCCGGGGGGGCCTCCTCTGGGGCCAACGTCCTGACTTTC. Translated, it gives CASSFWTPGGASSGANVLTF.